This T cell receptor (beta chain) was retrieved from a study of OX40 agonist ivuxolimab in advanced cancers. The method was immunoSEQ multiplex PCR; TCRdb's version includes in-frame clones alone and lacks a portion of them. The repertoire holds around 38,000 clones, with approximately 80% as singletons. The receptor comes from an adult with an advanced solid tumor such as melanoma, head and neck, liver or kidney cancer. This specimen consisted of CD4+ or CD8+ T cells sorted from blood, obtained in a trial of the OX40 agonist ivuxolimab.

The CDR3 spells CASSQDFGGSYGYTF. The CDR3 bases are TGCGCCAGCAGCCAAGATTTCGGGGGCAGCTATGGCTACACCTTC. The rearrangement uses TRBV4-3 and TRBJ1-2, with a weak D call TRBD1 (6 bases). Per germline, CDR1 LGHNA and CDR2 YSLEER. This CDR3 comprises 15 residues. V lost 0 bases and J 4 bases, leaving 12 bases between the germline ends.